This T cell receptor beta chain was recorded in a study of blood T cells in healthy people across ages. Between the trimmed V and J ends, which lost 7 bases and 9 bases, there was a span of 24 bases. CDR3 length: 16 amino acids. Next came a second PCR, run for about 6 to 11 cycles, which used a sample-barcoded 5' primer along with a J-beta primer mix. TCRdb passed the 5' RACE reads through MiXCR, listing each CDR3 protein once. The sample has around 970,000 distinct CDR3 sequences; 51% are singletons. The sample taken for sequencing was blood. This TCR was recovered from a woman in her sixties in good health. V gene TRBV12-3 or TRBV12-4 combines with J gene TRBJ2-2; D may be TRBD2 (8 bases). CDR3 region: CASTAGTAGVRRELFF. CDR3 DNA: TGTGCCAGCACCGCCGGGACAGCGGGAGTTAGGAGGGAGCTGTTTTTT.